The rows below give T cell receptor beta chains drawn from one sample of a study of CD8 T cells in ankylosing spondylitis. TCRdb passed the 5' RACE reads through MiXCR, listing each CDR3 protein once. The sample records hundreds of thousands of distinct CDR3 sequences, about 12% being singletons. The specimen sequenced was blood, either unsorted or a sorted T cell fraction (not recorded which). These receptor sequences come from a male donor with ankylosing spondylitis. Both conserved end residues are part of each CDR3. D genes are given only for firm matches. Size values are once, few and many counts, or a class for expanded clones, and some rows have none.

CDR3aa: CATKGGAENIQYF
CDR3nt: TGTGCCACCAAAGGGGGTGCTGAAAACATTCAGTACTTC
d_gene: .
v_gene: TRBV24-1
j_gene: TRBJ2-4
abundance: .

CDR3aa: CAWSVGHSETGELFF
CDR3nt: TGTGCCTGGAGTGTGGGACACTCTGAGACCGGGGAGCTGTTTTTT
d_gene: .
v_gene: TRBV30
j_gene: TRBJ2-2
abundance: .

CDR3aa: CSARDRNSVSSYNSPLHF
CDR3nt: TGCAGTGCTAGAGATCGAAATAGTGTGAGCTCCTATAATTCACCCCTCCACTTT
d_gene: .
v_gene: TRBV20-1
j_gene: TRBJ1-6
abundance: .

CDR3aa: CASSSLTTEAFF
CDR3nt: TGTGCCAGCAGCTCGCTCACCACTGAAGCTTTCTTT
d_gene: .
v_gene: TRBV7-9
j_gene: TRBJ1-1
abundance: few

CDR3aa: CAARGSYNEQFF
CDR3nt: TGTGCCGCCCGGGGCTCCTACAATGAGCAGTTCTTC
d_gene: .
v_gene: TRBV6-2/TRBV6-3
j_gene: TRBJ2-1
abundance: .

CDR3aa: CSARDLGESTDTQYF
CDR3nt: TGCAGTGCTAGAGATCTTGGAGAAAGCACAGATACGCAGTATTTT
d_gene: .
v_gene: TRBV20-1
j_gene: TRBJ2-3
abundance: .

CDR3aa: CATSLGYNMNQPQHF
CDR3nt: TGTGCCACCAGCCTAGGTTATAATATGAATCAGCCCCAGCATTTT
d_gene: .
v_gene: TRBV15
j_gene: TRBJ1-5
abundance: few

CDR3aa: CASSSWGQEKLFF
CDR3nt: TGTGCCAGCAGCTCGTGGGGACAGGAAAAACTGTTTTTT
d_gene: TRBD1
v_gene: TRBV11-2
j_gene: TRBJ1-4
abundance: few

CDR3aa: CASSLHGGAGGKNEQFF
CDR3nt: TGTGCCAGCAGTCTCCACGGAGGAGCGGGAGGGAAGAATGAGCAGTTCTTC
d_gene: TRBD2
v_gene: TRBV12-3/TRBV12-4
j_gene: TRBJ2-1
abundance: .

CDR3aa: CSALKRGTYEQYF
CDR3nt: TGCAGTGCTCTAAAAAGGGGGACCTACGAGCAGTACTTC
d_gene: .
v_gene: TRBV20-1
j_gene: TRBJ2-7
abundance: .

CDR3aa: CASSLAQGAQPQHF
CDR3nt: TGTGCCAGCAGCTTAGCGCAAGGGGCCCAGCCCCAGCATTTT
d_gene: .
v_gene: TRBV7-8
j_gene: TRBJ1-5
abundance: few

CDR3aa: CASSLGPFRSNQPQHF
CDR3nt: TGTGCCAGCAGTTTAGGGCCCTTTAGGAGCAATCAGCCCCAGCATTTT
d_gene: .
v_gene: TRBV12-3/TRBV12-4
j_gene: TRBJ1-5
abundance: many

CDR3aa: CASSRWTGGNEQFF
CDR3nt: TGCGCCAGCAGTCGTTGGACAGGGGGGAATGAGCAGTTCTTC
d_gene: TRBD1
v_gene: TRBV5-1
j_gene: TRBJ2-1
abundance: .

CDR3aa: CASSPPPGTEAFF
CDR3nt: TGTGCCAGCAGTCCCCCTCCGGGCACTGAAGCTTTCTTT
d_gene: .
v_gene: TRBV27
j_gene: TRBJ1-1
abundance: .

CDR3aa: CSVEDRLSVYNEQFF
CDR3nt: TGCAGCGTTGAAGATCGTCTGAGCGTCTACAATGAGCAGTTCTTC
d_gene: .
v_gene: TRBV29-1
j_gene: TRBJ2-1
abundance: few

CDR3aa: CASSLVGDEQFF
CDR3nt: TGCGCCAGCAGCTTGGTCGGGGATGAGCAGTTCTTC
d_gene: .
v_gene: TRBV5-1
j_gene: TRBJ2-1
abundance: many

CDR3aa: CASSPDTLETQYF
CDR3nt: TGCGCCAGCAGTCCTGACACGCTGGAGACCCAGTACTTC
d_gene: .
v_gene: TRBV5-1
j_gene: TRBJ2-5
abundance: .

CDR3aa: CASSLRAGPTGELFF
CDR3nt: TGCGCCAGCAGCTTGAGGGCAGGTCCCACCGGGGAGCTGTTTTTT
d_gene: .
v_gene: TRBV5-1
j_gene: TRBJ2-2
abundance: many

CDR3aa: CASSPTGGWTEAFF
CDR3nt: TGTGCCAGCAGCCCCACAGGGGGTTGGACTGAAGCTTTCTTT
d_gene: TRBD1
v_gene: TRBV7-2
j_gene: TRBJ1-1
abundance: .

CDR3aa: CAISEGQDTDTQYF
CDR3nt: TGTGCCATCAGTGAGGGACAGGACACAGATACGCAGTATTTT
d_gene: TRBD1
v_gene: TRBV10-3
j_gene: TRBJ2-3
abundance: many

CDR3aa: CSAREWGEGNYGYTF
CDR3nt: TGCAGTGCTAGAGAGTGGGGTGAGGGTAACTATGGCTACACCTTC
d_gene: .
v_gene: TRBV20-1
j_gene: TRBJ1-2
abundance: few

CDR3aa: CASSLQEDEQFF
CDR3nt: TGTGCCAGCAGCCTACAGGAGGATGAGCAGTTCTTC
d_gene: .
v_gene: TRBV11-1
j_gene: TRBJ2-1
abundance: .

CDR3aa: CASSRWNEDTEAFF
CDR3nt: TGTGCCAGCAGCCGGTGGAACGAGGACACTGAAGCTTTCTTT
d_gene: .
v_gene: TRBV3-1
j_gene: TRBJ1-1
abundance: .

CDR3aa: CATSDLWTGTNNEQFF
CDR3nt: TGTGCCACCAGTGATTTGTGGACAGGAACGAACAATGAGCAGTTCTTC
d_gene: TRBD1
v_gene: TRBV24-1
j_gene: TRBJ2-1
abundance: .

CDR3aa: CASQVQANNEQFF
CDR3nt: TGTGCCTCACAGGTACAGGCCAACAATGAGCAGTTCTTC
d_gene: .
v_gene: TRBV6-2/TRBV6-3
j_gene: TRBJ2-1
abundance: .

CDR3aa: CATRLAGGQTDTQYF
CDR3nt: TGTGCCACCCGACTAGCGGGAGGGCAAACAGATACGCAGTATTTT
d_gene: TRBD2
v_gene: TRBV15
j_gene: TRBJ2-3
abundance: .

CDR3aa: CSVGVEHLRGAKNIQYF
CDR3nt: TGCAGCGTTGGGGTCGAACACTTGAGAGGGGCCAAAAACATTCAGTACTTC
d_gene: .
v_gene: TRBV29-1
j_gene: TRBJ2-4
abundance: few

CDR3aa: CASSPRGQYQETQYF
CDR3nt: TGTGCCAGCAGTCCGAGGGGGCAGTATCAAGAGACCCAGTACTTC
d_gene: TRBD1
v_gene: TRBV28
j_gene: TRBJ2-5
abundance: .

CDR3aa: CSAIEGGLQAFF
CDR3nt: TGCAGTGCTATAGAAGGGGGACTCCAGGCTTTCTTT
d_gene: .
v_gene: TRBV20-1
j_gene: TRBJ1-1
abundance: many

CDR3aa: CASLAWDRGSNEQFF
CDR3nt: TGCGCCAGTCTGGCTTGGGACAGGGGGAGTAATGAGCAGTTCTTC
d_gene: TRBD1
v_gene: TRBV10-2
j_gene: TRBJ2-1
abundance: .

CDR3aa: CASSEWTGSDTQYF
CDR3nt: TGTGCCAGCAGTGAGTGGACAGGGTCAGATACGCAGTATTTT
d_gene: TRBD1
v_gene: TRBV25-1
j_gene: TRBJ2-3
abundance: few

CDR3aa: CASSDPENTEAFF
CDR3nt: TGTGCCAGCAGTGACCCAGAGAACACTGAAGCTTTCTTT
d_gene: .
v_gene: TRBV2
j_gene: TRBJ1-1
abundance: many

CDR3aa: CASSPDGIRTVGNTEAFF
CDR3nt: TGCGCCAGCAGCCCGGATGGAATAAGGACAGTCGGGAACACTGAAGCTTTCTTT
d_gene: .
v_gene: TRBV5-1
j_gene: TRBJ1-1
abundance: few

CDR3aa: CSVDSAANEQFF
CDR3nt: TGCAGCGTTGACTCGGCTGCGAATGAGCAGTTCTTC
d_gene: .
v_gene: TRBV29-1
j_gene: TRBJ2-1
abundance: .

CDR3aa: CASRWDPGADTQYF
CDR3nt: TGTGCCAGCAGGTGGGACCCAGGGGCAGATACGCAGTATTTT
d_gene: .
v_gene: TRBV12-3/TRBV12-4
j_gene: TRBJ2-3
abundance: many

CDR3aa: CSVRLAGDYYNEQFF
CDR3nt: TGCAGCGTTAGACTAGCGGGAGATTACTACAATGAGCAGTTCTTC
d_gene: TRBD2
v_gene: TRBV29-1
j_gene: TRBJ2-1
abundance: .

CDR3aa: CSARRFEGEADTQYF
CDR3nt: TGCAGTGCTAGAAGATTTGAGGGAGAGGCAGATACGCAGTATTTT
d_gene: .
v_gene: TRBV20-1
j_gene: TRBJ2-3
abundance: many

CDR3aa: CASSGDGRTPRNEQFF
CDR3nt: TGTGCCAGCAGCGGGGACGGACGAACCCCCCGCAATGAGCAGTTCTTC
d_gene: .
v_gene: TRBV7-9
j_gene: TRBJ2-1
abundance: .

CDR3aa: CASSLFTSGNTEAFF
CDR3nt: TGCGCCAGCAGCTTATTTACGTCAGGGAACACTGAAGCTTTCTTT
d_gene: .
v_gene: TRBV5-1
j_gene: TRBJ1-1
abundance: few

CDR3aa: CAIGRGGTGELFF
CDR3nt: TGTGCTATCGGGAGGGGGGGGACCGGGGAGCTGTTTTTT
d_gene: TRBD2
v_gene: TRBV12-3/TRBV12-4
j_gene: TRBJ2-2
abundance: .

CDR3aa: CATLVSGANVLTF
CDR3nt: TGTGCCACCCTTGTTTCTGGGGCCAACGTCCTGACTTTC
d_gene: .
v_gene: TRBV15
j_gene: TRBJ2-6
abundance: few

CDR3aa: CSARAQKGFYGYTF
CDR3nt: TGCAGTGCTAGAGCGCAGAAAGGTTTCTATGGCTACACCTTC
d_gene: .
v_gene: TRBV20-1
j_gene: TRBJ1-2
abundance: few

CDR3aa: CASVVLGTDTQYF
CDR3nt: TGTGCCAGCGTAGTTCTAGGCACAGATACGCAGTATTTT
d_gene: .
v_gene: TRBV6-1
j_gene: TRBJ2-3
abundance: .

CDR3aa: CASSLLAGGAQETQYF
CDR3nt: TGTGCCAGCAGCTTGCTAGCGGGTGGAGCCCAAGAGACCCAGTACTTC
d_gene: TRBD2
v_gene: TRBV7-9
j_gene: TRBJ2-5
abundance: .

CDR3aa: CAGGRTGVDYGYTF
CDR3nt: TGTGCCGGGGGGCGGACAGGGGTCGATTATGGCTACACCTTC
d_gene: TRBD1
v_gene: TRBV6-1
j_gene: TRBJ1-2
abundance: few

CDR3aa: CASSGARGSYGYTF
CDR3nt: TGTGCCAGCAGTGGGGCCAGGGGATCCTATGGCTACACCTTC
d_gene: .
v_gene: TRBV6-1
j_gene: TRBJ1-2
abundance: .

CDR3aa: CSVARQGYEQYF
CDR3nt: TGCAGCGTCGCCCGACAGGGCTACGAGCAGTACTTC
d_gene: TRBD1
v_gene: TRBV29-1
j_gene: TRBJ2-7
abundance: few

CDR3aa: CASSLMGDEQFF
CDR3nt: TGTGCCAGCAGCCTAATGGGCGATGAGCAGTTCTTC
d_gene: .
v_gene: TRBV7-9
j_gene: TRBJ2-1
abundance: many

CDR3aa: CASSLEGPNEETQYF
CDR3nt: TGCGCCAGCAGCTTGGAGGGACCGAACGAGGAGACCCAGTACTTC
d_gene: .
v_gene: TRBV5-1
j_gene: TRBJ2-5
abundance: many

CDR3aa: CASSRDRGRGEKLFF
CDR3nt: TGTGCCAGCAGCCGCGACAGGGGGCGAGGTGAAAAACTGTTTTTT
d_gene: TRBD1
v_gene: TRBV6-1
j_gene: TRBJ1-4
abundance: few

CDR3aa: CASSQENGGNYGYTF
CDR3nt: TGTGCCAGCAGCCAAGAAAATGGGGGTAACTATGGCTACACCTTC
d_gene: .
v_gene: TRBV4-2
j_gene: TRBJ1-2
abundance: .

CDR3aa: CAISENRDLGGYTF
CDR3nt: TGTGCCATCAGTGAGAACAGGGATCTGGGGGGCTACACCTTC
d_gene: .
v_gene: TRBV10-3
j_gene: TRBJ1-2
abundance: few

CDR3aa: CASSLDRGADTGELFF
CDR3nt: TGCGCCAGCAGCTTGGATCGGGGGGCGGACACCGGGGAGCTGTTTTTT
d_gene: .
v_gene: TRBV5-1
j_gene: TRBJ2-2
abundance: many

CDR3aa: CASSYTGGQPQHF
CDR3nt: TGTGCCAGCAGTTACACTGGGGGACAGCCCCAGCATTTT
d_gene: .
v_gene: TRBV6-6
j_gene: TRBJ1-5
abundance: .

CDR3aa: CASSLGRGEYEQYF
CDR3nt: TGCGCCAGCAGCTTGGGCAGGGGGGAGTACGAGCAGTACTTC
d_gene: .
v_gene: TRBV5-1
j_gene: TRBJ2-7
abundance: .

CDR3aa: CASSTRDPGYEQYF
CDR3nt: TGTGCCAGCAGTACCCGGGACCCCGGGTACGAGCAGTACTTC
d_gene: .
v_gene: TRBV27
j_gene: TRBJ2-7
abundance: few

CDR3aa: CASSPPRTTYEQYF
CDR3nt: TGTGCCAGCTCACCGCCACGGACTACCTACGAGCAGTACTTC
d_gene: .
v_gene: TRBV18
j_gene: TRBJ2-7
abundance: .

CDR3aa: CSVARESQETQYF
CDR3nt: TGCAGCGTTGCGAGAGAATCCCAAGAGACCCAGTACTTC
d_gene: .
v_gene: TRBV29-1
j_gene: TRBJ2-5
abundance: many

CDR3aa: CASMSDWGTQPQHF
CDR3nt: TGTGCCAGCATGTCCGACTGGGGGACTCAGCCCCAGCATTTT
d_gene: .
v_gene: TRBV2
j_gene: TRBJ1-5
abundance: few